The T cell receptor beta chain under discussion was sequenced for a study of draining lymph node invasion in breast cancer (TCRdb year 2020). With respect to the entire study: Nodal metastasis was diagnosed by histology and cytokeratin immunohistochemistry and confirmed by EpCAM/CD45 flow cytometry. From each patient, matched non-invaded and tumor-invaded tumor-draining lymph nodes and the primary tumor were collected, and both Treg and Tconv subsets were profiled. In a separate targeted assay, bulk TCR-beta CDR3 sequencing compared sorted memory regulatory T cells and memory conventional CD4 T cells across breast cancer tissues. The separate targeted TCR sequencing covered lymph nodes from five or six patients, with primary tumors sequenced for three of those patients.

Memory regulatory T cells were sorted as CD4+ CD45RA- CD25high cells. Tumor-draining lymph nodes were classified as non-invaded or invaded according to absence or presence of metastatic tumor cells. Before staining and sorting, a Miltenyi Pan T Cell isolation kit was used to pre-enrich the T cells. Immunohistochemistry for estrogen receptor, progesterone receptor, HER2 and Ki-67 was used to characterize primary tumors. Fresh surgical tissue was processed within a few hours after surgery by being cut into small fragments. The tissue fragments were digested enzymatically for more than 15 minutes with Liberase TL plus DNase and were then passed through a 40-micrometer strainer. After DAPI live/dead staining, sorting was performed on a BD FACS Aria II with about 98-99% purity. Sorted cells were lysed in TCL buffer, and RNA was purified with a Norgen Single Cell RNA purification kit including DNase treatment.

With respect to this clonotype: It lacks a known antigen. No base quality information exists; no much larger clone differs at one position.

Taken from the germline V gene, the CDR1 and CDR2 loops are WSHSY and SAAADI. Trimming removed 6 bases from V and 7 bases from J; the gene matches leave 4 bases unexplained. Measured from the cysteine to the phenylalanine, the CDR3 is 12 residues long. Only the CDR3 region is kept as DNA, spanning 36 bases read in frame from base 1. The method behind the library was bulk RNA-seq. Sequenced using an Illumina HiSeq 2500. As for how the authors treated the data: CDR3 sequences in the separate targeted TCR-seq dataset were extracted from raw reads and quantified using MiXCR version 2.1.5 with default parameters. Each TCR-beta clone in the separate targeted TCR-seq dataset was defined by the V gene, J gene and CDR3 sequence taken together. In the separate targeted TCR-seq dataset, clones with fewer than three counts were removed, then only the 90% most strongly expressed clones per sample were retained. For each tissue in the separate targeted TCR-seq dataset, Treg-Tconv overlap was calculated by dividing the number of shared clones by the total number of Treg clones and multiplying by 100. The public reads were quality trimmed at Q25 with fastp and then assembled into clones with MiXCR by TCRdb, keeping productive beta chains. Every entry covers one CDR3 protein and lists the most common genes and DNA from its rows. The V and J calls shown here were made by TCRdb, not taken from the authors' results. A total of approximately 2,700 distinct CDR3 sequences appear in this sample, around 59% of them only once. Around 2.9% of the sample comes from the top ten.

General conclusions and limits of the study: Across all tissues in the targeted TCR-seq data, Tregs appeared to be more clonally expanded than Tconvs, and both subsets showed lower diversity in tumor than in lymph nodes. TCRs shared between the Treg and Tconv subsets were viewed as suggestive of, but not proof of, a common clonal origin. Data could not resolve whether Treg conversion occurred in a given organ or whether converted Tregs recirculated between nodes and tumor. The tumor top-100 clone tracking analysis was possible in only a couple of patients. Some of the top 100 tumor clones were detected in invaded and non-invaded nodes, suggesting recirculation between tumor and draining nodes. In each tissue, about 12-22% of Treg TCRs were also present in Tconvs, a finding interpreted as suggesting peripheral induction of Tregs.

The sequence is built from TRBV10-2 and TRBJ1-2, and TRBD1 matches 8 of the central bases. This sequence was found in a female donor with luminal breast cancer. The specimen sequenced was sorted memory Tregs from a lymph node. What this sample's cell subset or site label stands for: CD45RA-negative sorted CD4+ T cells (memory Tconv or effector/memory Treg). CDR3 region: CASSQGAGGYTF. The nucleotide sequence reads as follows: TGCGCCAGCAGCCAGGGGGCGGGTGGCTACACCTTC.